This T cell receptor (beta chain) was identified in a study of blood T cell repertoires in COVID-19. Whole-study context: PBMCs, B-cell-depleted T cells, or T cells were the source of the cDNA or gDNA that made up the material.

Per the original data handling: Nucleated cell counts were estimated from reference gene primer amplification. Sequenced by immunoSEQ multiplex PCR; TCRdb stores in-frame clones only, minus some. V and J calls plus clone size are reproduced from that table; the DNA served to infer D and trimming. The data show approximately 180,000 clones, 80% to 90% seen once. This CDR3 is built from 12 residues. V shed 5 bases, J shed 14 bases, and the junction held 5 bases outside the gene matches. The rearrangement links TRBV12-3 or TRBV12-4 to TRBJ2-3; 12 bases are a match to TRBD2. The TCR originated in a human donor with active or convalescent COVID-19. The donor label of this sample is uncertain. The sequenced material came from peripheral blood. The CDR3 reads CASSPSGGARYF. DNA for the CDR3: TGTGCCAGCAGTCCTAGCGGGGGGGCCAGGTATTTT.